One and the same sample provided the 22 T cell receptor beta chains below, sequenced in a study of T cell responses to AZD1222 COVID-19 vaccine. The table came from immunoSEQ multiplex PCR; TCRdb's copy has only in-frame clones and leaves some out. The sample has fewer than 200,000 clones, 70% to 90% seen once; the top ten hold 9.5% to 13%. Sample: peripheral blood, taken 28 days after the second AZD1222 dose. These receptors were taken from an adult who received the AZD1222 COVID-19 vaccine.

As concerns this clone: The same CDR3 also results from other DNA sequences found in this sample. V is TRBV3-1 (or the pseudogene TRBV3-2) and J is TRBJ2-7; D might be TRBD2 (6 bases). The germline gives CDR1 LGHDT, CDR2 YNNKEL (reference sequence). V lost 1 base and J lost 2, with 12 bases in between. This CDR3 has 15 amino acids. The CDR3 protein is CASSQGGVGTYEQYF. In DNA, the CDR3 is TGTGCCAGCAGCCAAGGGGGGGTAGGGACCTACGAGCAGTACTTC.

This chain connects TRBV23-1 to TRBJ2-1; D unclear. TRBV23-1 is placed among ORFs of uncertain function. This CDR3 has 13 amino acids. Deletions cut 3 bases from V and 7 bases from J, with 10 bases between. The CDR3 DNA reads TGCGCCAGCAGTCACTCGCGAAGGAATGAGCAGTTCTTC. Protein sequence: CASSHSRRNEQFF.

This rearrangement joins TRBV10-3 to TRBJ2-1; unclear D gene. The CDR3 loop spans 14 amino acids. V was clipped by 2 bases and J by 4 bases, with 9 bases between them. CDR1 is ENHRY, CDR2 SYGVKD, per germline. This chain's CDR3 is CAISEPPIYNEQFF. The CDR3 DNA follows: TGTGCCATCAGTGAGCCCCCCATTTACAATGAGCAGTTCTTC.

This clone turned up a few times. The chain uses TRBV28 and TRBJ1-1; 12 bases agree with TRBD1. Germline V lookup: CDR1 MDHEN, CDR2 SYDVKM. Germline trimming cut 4 bases from V and 0 bases from J; bases unmatched to any gene: 12. CDR3 length equals 19 residues. The CDR3 reads CASSSYSPGQGAMNTEAFF. The CDR3 DNA is TGTGCCAGCAGTTCATATTCACCGGGACAGGGGGCTATGAACACTGAAGCTTTCTTT.

J is TRBJ2-7 and V is TRBV5-4; TRBD1 agrees at 7 bases. Trimming took 4 bases from V and 2 from J; bases not matched to a gene: 12. The CDR3 runs to 16 residues. Germline V gene sequence: CDR1 SGHNT, CDR2 YYREEE (reference sequence). The CDR3 DNA follows: TGTGCCAGCAGCCCCGGGACAGCCAATTTGCCCTACGAGCAGTACTTC. This codes for CASSPGTANLPYEQYF.

There are a few counts of this clone. The chain carries TRBV5-4 and TRBJ1-5; D gene uncertain. Germline V CDR1 and CDR2: SGHNT, YYREEE (reference sequence). This CDR3 region has 15 residues. V lost 1 base and J lost 0, with 8 bases in between. This chain's CDR3 is CASSLNGNSNQPQHF. As DNA, the CDR3 is TGTGCCAGCAGCTTGAATGGGAATAGCAATCAGCCCCAGCATTTT.

The V and J genes are TRBV30 and TRBJ1-2; D is unresolved. CDR1 is GTSNPN and CDR2 is SVGIG in the germline V gene (reference sequence). This CDR3 region has 12 residues. V was pared by 3 bases and J by 0 bases, with 5 bases between. CDR3 protein: CAWRQANYGYTF. The CDR3 nucleotides are TGTGCCTGGAGGCAGGCTAACTATGGCTACACCTTC.

The chain has TRBV19 and TRBJ2-6; 10 positions agree with TRBD1. CDR1 and CDR2 (germline): LNHDA, SQIVND (reference sequence). Trimming took 6 bases from V and 1 from J; bases not matched to a gene: 6. The CDR3 is 17 residues long. CDR3 region: CASSRDRGNSGANVLTF. The CDR3 coding sequence is TGTGCCAGTAGCCGGGACAGGGGAAATTCTGGGGCCAACGTCCTGACTTTC.

This chain joins TRBV6-5 and TRBJ2-7, with D perhaps TRBD2 (6 bases). Germline assignment: CDR1 MNHEY and CDR2 SVGAGI. The CDR3 contains 16 residues. The V end lost 0 bases, the J end lost 3 bases, and 15 bases lay between the germline ends. The CDR3, as DNA: TGTGCCAGCAGTTACTCGCGGTGGCAGGGAGGCTACGAGCAGTACTTC. Encoded protein: CASSYSRWQGGYEQYF.

In regard to this clone: Mismatch with germline at one junction end may stem from a read error. The chain couples TRBV10-1 to TRBJ1-2; D is undetermined. This CDR3 is built from 12 residues. From germline, CDR1 is WNHNN and CDR2 SYGVQD (reference sequence). The CDR3 nucleotides read TGCGCCAACAGTGAAGGCAGCTATGGCTACACCTTC. Protein sequence: CANSEGSYGYTF.

The chain links TRBV7-8 to TRBJ1-2, with 7 nucleotides matching TRBD1. Germline lookup yields CDR1 SGHVS and CDR2 FQNEAQ. The CDR3 consists of 14 residues. J lost 2 bases, V lost 5 bases, and 5 bases had no gene match. The CDR3 sequence: CASSPRGQNYGYTF. In DNA, the CDR3 is TGTGCCAGCAGCCCGAGGGGGCAGAACTATGGCTACACCTTC. Full variable domain (remainder filled in from reference TRBV7-8 and TRBJ1-2): GAGVSQSPRYKVAKRGQDVALRCDPISGHVSLFWYQQALGQGPEFLTYFQNEAQLDKSGLPSDRFFAERPEGSVSTLKIQRTQQEDSAVYLCASSPRGQNYGYTFGSGTRLTVV.

This chain connects TRBV30 to TRBJ1-1; D gene uncertain. The germline V gene has CDR1 GTSNPN and CDR2 SVGIG (reference sequence). The V end was cut by 4 bases, the J end by 8 bases, with 14 bases between. This CDR3 region has 12 residues. As DNA, the CDR3 is TGTGCCTGGACCCCTCTGACTGGAGAAGCTTTCTTT. Translation: CAWTPLTGEAFF. Full variable domain (outside the CDR3, taken from reference TRBV30 and TRBJ1-1): SQTIHQWPATLVQPVGSPLSLECTVEGTSNPNLYWYRQAAGRGLQLLFYSVGIGQISSEVPQNLSASRPQDRQFILSSKKLLLSDSGFYLCAWTPLTGEAFFGQGTRLTVV.

The genes are TRBV7-3 and TRBJ2-2; D is unresolved. The CDR3 extends over 14 amino acids. V was clipped by 2 bases and J by 4 bases, with 8 bases between them. Germline-derived CDR1 and CDR2 are SGHTA and FQGTGA. The CDR3 loop is CASSLLSGTGELFF. The CDR3 DNA is TGTGCCAGCAGCTTACTTTCGGGCACCGGGGAGCTGTTTTTT.

This clone was counted only a few times. Here the CDR3 reads CASSLTEYPNSPLHF. CDR3 DNA: TGTGCCAGCAGCCTAACGGAATACCCTAATTCACCCCTCCACTTT. The rearrangement uses TRBV9 and TRBJ1-6; D gene ambiguous. V lost 4 bases, J lost 6 bases, and 14 bases lay in between. Germline V gene data show CDR1 as SGDLS and CDR2 as YYNGEE. The CDR3 loop spans 15 amino acids.

This chain connects TRBV19 to TRBJ1-3; a weak D match, TRBD1 (6 bases). The CDR3 is 15 amino acids. Trimming stripped 9 bases from V and 0 bases from J, with 15 bases between. Germline V gene data show CDR1 as LNHDA and CDR2 as SQIVND (reference sequence). The chain's CDR3 is CASDGGSRSGNTIYF. CDR3 DNA sequence: TGTGCCAGCGACGGGGGCAGCCGCTCTGGAAACACCATATATTTT.

This sequence joins TRBV27 and TRBJ2-7, with D perhaps assigned TRBD1 or TRBD2 (5 bases each). The CDR3 has 15 residues. Germline V gene sequence: CDR1 MNHEY, CDR2 SMNVEV (reference sequence). V was cut by 6 bases and J by 2 bases, with 17 bases left in between. The CDR3 DNA sequence: TGTGCCAGCAGAAGACCAGGGAGTCCCACCTACGAGCAGTACTTC. This sequence encodes CASRRPGSPTYEQYF.

The chain employs TRBV28 and TRBJ1-5; TRBD1 matches at 8 bases. J was trimmed by 6 bases and V by 3 bases; bases with no gene match: 10. Germline V CDR1 and CDR2: MDHEN, SYDVKM. The CDR3 has 16 amino acids. The CDR3, as DNA: TGTGCCAGCAGTTTCCCGGCAGGGGGCTCGGGTCAGCCCCAGCATTTT. Its translation is CASSFPAGGSGQPQHF.

The chain employs TRBV5-1 and TRBJ2-1, with TRBD2 matching 12 bases. CDR3 size: 16 residues. Trimming removed 4 bases from V and 5 bases from J; junction bases left unmatched: 7. Germline V CDR1 and CDR2: SGHRS, YFSETQ. The CDR3 is CASSPPASGGDNEQFF. CDR3 sequence (DNA): TGCGCCAGCAGCCCACCGGCTAGCGGGGGGGACAATGAGCAGTTCTTC.

V gene TRBV15 combines with J gene TRBJ2-7, with TRBD1 identical over 9 bases. Germline values: CDR1 LNHNV, CDR2 YYDKDF (reference sequence). The CDR3 spans 14 residues. J was trimmed by 1 base and V by 3 bases; bases with no gene match: 1. The DNA of the CDR3 is TGTGCCACCAGCAGCGGACAGGGGTCCTACGAGCAGTACTTC. Its translation is CATSSGQGSYEQYF.

DNA for the CDR3: TGTGCCAGCAGTTTTAGCGGCCACGAGCAGTACTTC. Amino acids: CASSFSGHEQYF. The chain couples TRBV12-3 or TRBV12-4 to TRBJ2-7; tentatively, D is TRBD2 (6 bases). V dropped 3 bases and J dropped 5 bases, with 8 bases sitting between them. The CDR3 runs 12 residues.

The V gene is TRBV6-5, the J gene TRBJ1-1; no clear D. Germline V gene sequence: CDR1 MNHEY, CDR2 SVGAGI. V shed 4 bases and J shed 1 base, with 10 bases lying between them. This CDR3 has 14 residues. The CDR3 loop is CASSSNARNTEAFF. The CDR3 DNA sequence: TGTGCCAGCAGTTCAAACGCTAGGAACACTGAAGCTTTCTTT.

This chain links TRBV7-7 with TRBJ2-3, with 11 bases matching TRBD2. Germline CDR1 and CDR2: SSHAT and FNYEAQ (reference sequence). The CDR3 consists of 15 residues. V gave up 5 bases and J gave up 2 bases; unmatched junction bases: 3. The CDR3, as DNA: TGTGCCAGCAGCGCGGGACTAGCGGACACAGATACGCAGTATTTT. Its translation is CASSAGLADTDTQYF.